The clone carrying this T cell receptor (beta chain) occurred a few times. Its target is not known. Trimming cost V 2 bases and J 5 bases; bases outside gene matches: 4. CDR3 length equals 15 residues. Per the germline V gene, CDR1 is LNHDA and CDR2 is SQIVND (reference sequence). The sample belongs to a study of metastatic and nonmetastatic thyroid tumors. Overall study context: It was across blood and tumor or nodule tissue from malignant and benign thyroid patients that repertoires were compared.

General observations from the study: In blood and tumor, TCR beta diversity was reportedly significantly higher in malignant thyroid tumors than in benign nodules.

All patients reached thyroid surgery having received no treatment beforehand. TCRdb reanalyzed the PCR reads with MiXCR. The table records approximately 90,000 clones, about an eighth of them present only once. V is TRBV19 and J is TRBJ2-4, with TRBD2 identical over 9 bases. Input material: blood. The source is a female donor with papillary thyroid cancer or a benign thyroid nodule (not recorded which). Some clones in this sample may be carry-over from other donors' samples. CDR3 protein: CASSISQRGENIQYF. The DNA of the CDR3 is TGTGCCAGTAGTATATCCCAGCGGGGGGAAAACATTCAGTACTTC.